This T cell receptor (beta chain) was captured by sequencing in a study of blood T cell repertoires in COVID-19. Authors' methods: Counts of nucleated cells, estimated from reference gene primer amplification, were obtained. Produced via immunoSEQ multiplex PCR; TCRdb's table is partial and in-frame only. V and J calls and clone size come straight from that table; D and trimming were deduced from the DNA. This table has about 74,000 clones, around 88% appearing once. The CDR3 is made up of 13 amino acids. Germline loops: CDR1 MNHEY, CDR2 SVGAGI. The ends were cut back, 5 bases at V and 0 bases at J, with 7 bases in the middle.

The receptor was isolated from a woman aged 80 or over with acute or convalescent COVID-19. V gene TRBV6-5 combines with J gene TRBJ1-2, with D perhaps matching TRBD1 (5 bases). The sequenced sample consisted of peripheral blood. The CDR3 reads CASSMDTNYGYTF. The CDR3 coding sequence is TGTGCCAGCAGTATGGACACTAACTATGGCTACACCTTC.